These T cell receptor beta chains were read from a single sample in a study of Ad26.COV2.S vaccination and SARS-CoV-2 variants. Sequencing used immunoSEQ multiplex PCR; TCRdb keeps in-frame clones, though not all of them. The profile shows a few hundred thousand clones, about 93% of them singletons. Specimen: peripheral blood, collected in a trial of Ad26.COV2.S vaccine versus placebo. The receptors derive from a person aged 18-60 years who received the Ad26.COV2.S COVID-19 vaccine or a placebo. The CDR3 runs from the conserved cysteine through the conserved F or W. D genes are given only for firm matches. For some rows the clone size is stated as once, few or many, or as a class when expanded; others skip it.

j_call	clone_size	d_call	v_call	cdr3_nt	cdr3_aa
TRBJ2-5	-	-	TRBV12-3/TRBV12-4	TGTGCCAGCAGAGGAGGGGCCGAGACCCAGTACTTC	CASRGGAETQYF
TRBJ1-2	once	-	TRBV5-1	TGCGCCAGCAGCGCGGGGGGGGCTAGTTATGGCTACACCTTC	CASSAGGASYGYTF
TRBJ2-1	-	TRBD2	TRBV19	TGTGCCAGTAGTATCTGGGCGACTAGCACTTTTAACTATGAGCAGTTCTTC	CASSIWATSTFNYEQFF
TRBJ2-1	-	TRBD2	TRBV7-9	TGTGCCAGCAGCTTCTCTAGCGGGAGTTACAATGAGCAGTTCTTC	CASSFSSGSYNEQFF
TRBJ2-3	-	-	TRBV7-6	TGTGCCAGCAGCTATGCAGCGGGTTCACTGGGAGATACGCAGTATTTT	CASSYAAGSLGDTQYF
TRBJ2-7	-	-	TRBV30	TGTGCCTGGGGGAGAACGGGAGTATCCTACGAGCAGTACTTC	CAWGRTGVSYEQYF
TRBJ1-4	-	TRBD1	TRBV7-8	TGTGCCAGCAGCTTAGCGGGGACAGGGGTTGAAAAACTGTTTTTT	CASSLAGTGVEKLFF
TRBJ2-3	-	TRBD2	TRBV19	TGTGCCAGTGGGGGGGTTGCAGATACGCAGTATTTT	CASGGVADTQYF
TRBJ2-7	few	-	TRBV7-2	TGTGCCAGCAGCTTACGTCTCAGTGGGGCGCAGCAGTACTTC	CASSLRLSGAQQYF
TRBJ1-2	-	TRBD1	TRBV6-5	TGTGCCAGCCGCCTCGGGACAGGGTGGGATGGCTACACCTTC	CASRLGTGWDGYTF
TRBJ1-1	-	-	TRBV30	TGTGCCTGGATCGGGGCCATGAACACTGAAGCTTTCTTT	CAWIGAMNTEAFF
TRBJ2-7	-	-	TRBV27	TGTGCCAGCAGAATTACAGGGTCCTACGAGCAGTACTTC	CASRITGSYEQYF
TRBJ2-1	-	TRBD2	TRBV9	TGTGCCAGCAGCGTTACAACTAGCGGGAATAATGAGCAGTTCTTC	CASSVTTSGNNEQFF
TRBJ1-3	-	-	TRBV30	TGTGCCTGGGCATACGACTCTGGAAACACCATATATTTT	CAWAYDSGNTIYF
TRBJ1-4	-	-	TRBV27	TGTGCCAGCAGTTTATATACGCCCTCAACTAATGAAAAACTGTTTTTT	CASSLYTPSTNEKLFF
TRBJ2-3	-	TRBD2	TRBV10-3	TGTGCCATCGGTAGCGGGAAGTCTATCGGCGCAGATACGCAGTATTTT	CAIGSGKSIGADTQYF
TRBJ2-1	-	-	TRBV9	TGTGCCAGCAGTCGCGATGCCTACAATGAGCAGTTCTTC	CASSRDAYNEQFF
TRBJ1-3	-	-	TRBV11-3	TGTGCCAGCAGCTTAAACGCTGGAAACACCATATATTTT	CASSLNAGNTIYF
TRBJ2-1	-	-	TRBV11-2	TGTGCCAGCAGCTTTGCCCTGGGGGAGGACTACAATGAGCAGTTCTTC	CASSFALGEDYNEQFF
TRBJ2-2	-	-	TRBV25-1	TGTGCCAGCAGTGAGTGGGCCGCGAACACCGGGGAGCTGTTTTTT	CASSEWAANTGELFF
TRBJ2-3	-	-	TRBV27	TGTGCCAGCAGTTTGGGGCTCCCGGAGGGTACGCAGTATTTT	CASSLGLPEGTQYF
TRBJ1-3	-	-	TRBV5-1	TGCGCCAGCAGCTTAAATCCCCGGGGAACGGCGTTTTCTGGAAACACCATATATTTT	CASSLNPRGTAFSGNTIYF
TRBJ2-1	once	TRBD2	TRBV27	TGTGCCAGCAGACACCTAGCGGGAGGTTACAATGAGCAGTTCTTC	CASRHLAGGYNEQFF
TRBJ2-1	-	TRBD2	TRBV2	TGTGCCAGCAGCCCGGGACTATCTTCCAGCGAGCAGTTCTTC	CASSPGLSSSEQFF
TRBJ1-1	-	TRBD1	TRBV6-2/TRBV6-3	TGTGCCAGCAGTTACGAGGGGGCGCGGACTGAAGCTTTCTTT	CASSYEGARTEAFF
TRBJ2-3	-	-	TRBV29-1	TGCAGCGCAAGGGACTTCTACACAGATACGCAGTATTTT	CSARDFYTDTQYF
TRBJ2-5	-	TRBD1	TRBV30	TGTGCCTGGGTGAGAACCCAGGGGGCCCGAGAGACCCAGTACTTC	CAWVRTQGARETQYF
TRBJ2-1	-	-	TRBV15	TGTGCCACCAGCAGAGATCTTGGGGGCGGGAATGAGCAGTTCTTC	CATSRDLGGGNEQFF
TRBJ2-3	-	TRBD2	TRBV28	TGTGCCAGCAGTCCCCAATGGGGGGGATACACAGATACGCAGTATTTT	CASSPQWGGYTDTQYF